Detailed here is one T cell receptor (beta chain). The antigen remains undetermined. CDR3 size: 14 residues. Germline V gene data show CDR1 as SGHTA and CDR2 as FQGNSA. Trimming took 6 bases from V and 8 from J, leaving 19 bases between them. This record belongs to a study of cytomegalovirus exposure and HLA in healthy donors. Notes on the study in general: In a later analysis, a missense DCLRE1C variant was linked to TCR beta V- and J-gene trimming. 87-base-pair reads could not separate some V segments, including TRBV6-2 and TRBV6-3.

Healthy individuals who donated bone marrow served as the donors. The PCR used 60 Vbeta and 13 Jbeta primers. Original handling: Unique TCR beta chains numbered approximately 80 million in a later analysis, with around 12 million shared. This table comes from immunoSEQ multiplex PCR, and its TCRdb copy is limited to in-frame clones, with some not included. The V and J calls and clone size are taken from that table; D and trimming were inferred from the DNA. The sample contains 200,000 to 250,000 clones, roughly four fifths of which appear only once. The J gene is TRBJ1-2, the V gene TRBV7-2; possible D gene TRBD1, 5 bases. The sample consisted of PBMCs. The TCR comes from a woman in her fifties or sixties in good health and CMV-seropositive. The CDR3 nucleotides are TGTGCCAGCAGTCCCCGGGGAGGGGCAGGGGGCTACACCTTC. Protein sequence: CASSPRGGAGGYTF.